This TCR beta chain was recovered during a study of blood T cell repertoires in COVID-19. Trimming removed 5 bases from V and 7 bases from J, with 15 bases in between. The CDR3 has 13 amino acids. Germline V gives CDR1 SGHRS, CDR2 YFSETQ. TCRdb's copy holds only in-frame clones and misses some; the assay was immunoSEQ multiplex PCR. The table has roughly 140,000 clones, approximately 80% seen once. This TCR was recovered from a man between 60 and 70 years old with active or convalescent COVID-19. V usage is TRBV5-1 and J usage is TRBJ1-2; no reliable D call. The specimen was peripheral blood. DNA of the CDR3: TGCGCCAGCAGTCAGAGCGACGGAGGTGGCTACACCTTC. As protein: CASSQSDGGGYTF.